Listed here is a single TCR beta chain. Antigen unknown. The data were taken from a study of cytotoxic CD8 clonotypes in ibrutinib-treated CLL. The source of about 1.9 micrograms of genomic DNA for TCR beta libraries was cryopreserved PBMCs. Findings and caveats of the study: Baseline clonality, higher than in age-matched healthy donors, tracked circulating CD8+ T-cell counts.

Measured with immunoSEQ multiplex PCR; TCRdb has only the in-frame clones, and not every one. This sample has thousands of clones; about 70% occur once, and the top ten carry more than 35%. The CDR3 extends over 14 amino acids. Germline loops: CDR1 SNHLY, CDR2 FYNNEI. Trimming cost V 6 bases and J 2 bases; bases outside gene matches: 4. This TCR was sampled from a human donor with chronic lymphocytic leukemia. The rearrangement links TRBV2 to TRBJ1-3, with 7 bases aligning to TRBD1. Specimen: PBMCs, collected before ibrutinib treatment. CDR3 bases: TGTGCCAGCAGGGAGGGGGCTCCTGGAAACACCATATATTTT. The encoded protein is CASREGAPGNTIYF.